These 19 T cell receptor beta chains were sequenced from one sample in a study of blood T cell repertoires in COVID-19. The data were produced by immunoSEQ multiplex PCR, yet TCRdb's version contains in-frame clones alone and is incomplete. The sample shows about 110,000 clones, just over 85% of them seen only once. Sequencing was carried out using peripheral blood. These TCRs come from a woman aged 45-65 years with active or convalescent COVID-19.

The chain recombines TRBV29-1 with TRBJ1-3; TRBD1 is a possible D gene (5 bases). The CDR3 sequence is 14 residues long. Germline V gives CDR1 SQVTM, CDR2 ANQGSEA. The V and J ends lost 4 bases and 3 bases respectively, with 13 bases between them. Here the CDR3 DNA reads TGCAGCGTTGCGGCCAGGGCCGATGGAAACACCATATATTTT. Translating it yields CSVAARADGNTIYF.

A few counts support this clone. V and J are TRBV29-1 and TRBJ2-2; 7 bases line up with TRBD2. Trimming took 4 bases from V and 5 from J; bases not matched to a gene: 7. The germline V gene encodes CDR1 SQVTM and CDR2 ANQGSEA. This CDR3 spans 14 amino acids. The CDR3 region has the DNA TGCAGCGTTGGTGCTAGCGGTGGTACCGGGGAGCTGTTTTTT. Protein: CSVGASGGTGELFF.

The J gene is TRBJ2-6, the V gene TRBV5-1, with 9 bases aligning to TRBD1. The CDR3 is 16 amino acids. Trimming took 7 bases from V and 0 from J; bases not matched to a gene: 5. The germline V gene has CDR1 SGHRS and CDR2 YFSETQ. Here the CDR3 reads CASRGTGTSGANVLTF. In DNA, the CDR3 is TGCGCCAGCCGAGGGACAGGGACCTCTGGGGCCAACGTCCTGACTTTC.

The V call is TRBV15, the J call TRBJ2-1; 7 nucleotides align to TRBD2. This CDR3 is 16 amino acids long. J was trimmed by 0 bases and V by 1 base; bases with no gene match: 3. Germline lookup yields CDR1 LNHNV and CDR2 YYDKDF (reference sequence). The CDR3 sequence is CATSRGEGYSYNEQFF. The CDR3 DNA is TGTGCCACCAGCAGAGGGGAGGGTTACTCCTACAATGAGCAGTTCTTC.

This chain connects TRBV4-1 to TRBJ2-1; 7 positions match TRBD1. Per germline, CDR1 MGHRA and CDR2 YSYEKL. V gave up 1 base and J gave up 2 bases; unmatched junction bases: 11. The CDR3 covers 18 residues. This CDR3 reads CASSQVYDRASPYNEQFF. The CDR3 DNA follows: TGCGCCAGCAGCCAAGTCTACGACAGGGCTTCTCCCTACAATGAGCAGTTCTTC.

The chain combines TRBV7-2 with TRBJ2-1, with 7 bases aligning to TRBD1. The V segment lost 5 bases and the J segment 8 bases; nucleotides outside the gene matches: 15. The germline V gene encodes CDR1 SGHTA and CDR2 FQGNSA. This CDR3 has 16 residues. CDR3 nucleotide sequence: TGTGCCAGCAGCCCACGACAGGGAAGGGGCAAAGATGAGCAGTTCTTC. This sequence encodes CASSPRQGRGKDEQFF. The variable domain in full, completed from reference TRBV7-2 and TRBJ2-1, reads GAGVSQSPSNKVTEKGKDVELRCDPISGHTALYWYRQSLGQGLEFLIYFQGNSAPDKSGLPSDRFSAERTGGSVSTLTIQRTQQEDSAVYLCASSPRQGRGKDEQFFGPGTRLTVL.

The V call is TRBV7-9, the J call TRBJ1-3, with D uncertain. CDR3 length: 18 amino acids. V was clipped by 2 bases and J by 2 bases, with 19 bases between them. Germline V gives CDR1 SEHNR, CDR2 FQNEAQ (reference sequence). The CDR3 loop is CASSLLPGRKATGNTIYF. In DNA, the CDR3 is TGTGCCAGCAGCTTACTGCCGGGTAGGAAAGCGACTGGAAACACCATATATTTT. The complete variable domain, with remaining parts taken from reference TRBV7-9 and TRBJ1-3, reads DTGVSQNPRHKITKRGQNVTFRCDPISEHNRLYWYRQTLGQGPEFLTYFQNEAQLEKSRLLSDRFSAERPKGSFSTLEIQRTEQGDSAMYLCASSLLPGRKATGNTIYFGEGSWLTVV.

The gene calls are TRBV28 and TRBJ1-1, with 7 bases that match TRBD1. Germline assignment: CDR1 MDHEN and CDR2 SYDVKM. The CDR3 runs to 14 residues. V gave up 7 bases and J gave up 4 bases; unmatched junction bases: 9. Written as DNA, the CDR3 is TGTGCCAGCAATCAAGGGGGCGCTGGCACTGAAGCTTTCTTT. As protein: CASNQGGAGTEAFF.

This clone has more than one count but fewer than ten. The rearrangement links TRBV2 to TRBJ2-2; TRBD2 might be the D (5 bases). This CDR3 contains 15 residues. CDR1 is SNHLY, CDR2 FYNNEI, per germline. Trimming left V 4 bases short and J 1 base short, with 10 bases between. Written as DNA, the CDR3 is TGTGCCAGCAGTGTAATAACTAGGAACACCGGGGAGCTGTTTTTT. The encoded protein is CASSVITRNTGELFF.

This chain joins TRBV27 and TRBJ2-1; TRBD2 matches 11 bases. CDR3 length equals 15 residues. Per the germline V gene, CDR1 is MNHEY and CDR2 is SMNVEV (reference sequence). The V gene end was trimmed by 5 bases and the J gene end by 11 bases; junction bases not matched to a gene: 11. CDR3 DNA: TGTGCCAGCAGTGTGACATATACTAGCGGGAGTCAGCAGTTCTTC. Encoded protein: CASSVTYTSGSQQFF.

The chain links TRBV6-1 to TRBJ1-6, with a possible D match to TRBD1 (6 bases). The ends were cut back, 1 base at V and 7 bases at J, with 8 bases in the middle. The CDR3 loop spans 14 amino acids. The germline CDR1 and CDR2 sequences are MNHNS and SASEGT. This CDR3 is CASSEVRGNSPLHF. In DNA, the CDR3 is TGTGCCAGCAGTGAAGTGAGGGGGAATTCACCCCTCCACTTT.

The chain is built from TRBV12-3 or TRBV12-4 and TRBJ2-7; TRBD1 might be the D (5 bases). Trimming cost V 1 base and J 2 bases, with 6 bases left between them. CDR3 length: 13 amino acids. CDR3 coding DNA: TGTGCCAGCAGTTTAGGACAGACCTACGAGCAGTACTTC. The encoded protein is CASSLGQTYEQYF.

This chain connects TRBV30 to TRBJ1-6; 8 nucleotides match TRBD1. Losses at the gene ends were 3 bases for V and 0 bases for J; bases not matched to a gene: 13. The CDR3 is 19 residues long. CDR1 and CDR2 from the germline V gene are GTSNPN and SVGIG (reference sequence). CDR3 in DNA: TGTGCCTGGAGAATTCTAGGGACAGGAAAGAGCTCCTATAATTCACCCCTCCACTTT. Amino acids: CAWRILGTGKSSYNSPLHF.

This chain connects TRBV5-1 to TRBJ2-3; D is unresolved. The CDR3 covers 13 residues. In germline, CDR1 is SGHRS, CDR2 YFSETQ. V lost 4 bases to trimming and J lost 5 bases, with 11 bases between them. The CDR3 protein is CASSNPLRDTQYF. CDR3 in DNA: TGCGCCAGCAGCAACCCCTTGCGAGATACGCAGTATTTT.

The V gene is TRBV28, the J gene TRBJ2-1, with D tentatively TRBD1 (6 bases). This CDR3 comprises 13 residues. The ends were cut back, 6 bases at V and 9 bases at J, with 15 bases in the middle. Germline V CDR1 and CDR2: MDHEN, SYDVKM. CDR3 sequence reads: CASREQGVGEQFF. DNA for the CDR3: TGTGCCAGCAGAGAACAGGGAGTCGGTGAGCAGTTCTTC.

The rearrangement links TRBV7-8 to TRBJ1-1; 10 bases align to TRBD1. CDR1 and CDR2 from the germline V gene are SGHVS and FQNEAQ. This CDR3 comprises 16 residues. V lost 6 bases, J lost 4 bases, and 11 bases stayed unmatched. CDR3 protein: CASRPTGGAGPTEAFF. In nucleotides, the CDR3 is TGTGCCAGCAGACCGACAGGGGGCGCAGGACCCACTGAAGCTTTCTTT.

The rearrangement links TRBV5-6 to TRBJ1-5, with no clear D. The CDR3 length is 14 residues. From germline, CDR1 is SGHDT and CDR2 YYEEEE. Trimming removed 0 bases from V and 0 bases from J, with 4 bases in between. This CDR3 is CASSLGSSNQPQHF. CDR3 nucleotide sequence: TGTGCCAGCAGCTTGGGCAGTAGCAATCAGCCCCAGCATTTT.

The rearrangement uses TRBV5-1 and TRBJ2-1, with D tentatively TRBD2 (5 bases). CDR1 is SGHRS and CDR2 is YFSETQ in the germline V gene. V lost 5 bases, J lost 0 bases, and 12 bases lay in between. This CDR3 region has 15 residues. The CDR3 DNA sequence: TGCGCCAGCAGTCTGAGGGTGAGCTCCTACAATGAGCAGTTCTTC. It specifies CASSLRVSSYNEQFF.

This sequence joins TRBV6-2 or TRBV6-3 and TRBJ1-6, with TRBD1 matching 8 bases. V lost 6 bases and J lost 8; bases outside the gene matches: 9. Looked up from germline, CDR1 is MNHEY and CDR2 is SVGEGT. This CDR3 contains 15 residues. CDR3 sequence: CASSRDRRKDSPLHF. For the CDR3, the DNA is TGTGCCAGCAGCCGGGACAGGAGAAAGGATTCACCCCTCCACTTT.